Below are 3 T cell receptor beta chains sequenced from a single sample in a study of cytomegalovirus exposure and HLA in healthy donors. Data came from immunoSEQ multiplex PCR; TCRdb stores just in-frame clones and leaves some out. The sample has about 220,000 clones, roughly 88% seen once. Input material: PBMCs. Receptors were obtained from a young woman in good health and CMV-seronegative.

This clone was counted between two and nine times. The chain has TRBV11-2 and TRBJ2-7; D is unclear. The germline V gene has CDR1 SGHAT and CDR2 FQNNGV. V shed 1 base and J shed 4 bases, with 11 bases lying between them. The CDR3 runs to 14 residues. CDR3 bases: TGTGCCAGCAGCTTAGTGCCCGAGGCGTACGAGCAGTACTTC. Encoded protein: CASSLVPEAYEQYF.

The chain uses TRBV4-2 and TRBJ2-7; perhaps TRBD1 as D (6 bases). Germline CDR1 LGHNA, CDR2 YNFKEQ. The CDR3 has 16 residues. The germline V and J ends were trimmed by 0 bases and 5 bases, with 17 bases remaining between them. In nucleotides, the CDR3 is TGTGCCAGCAGCCAAGAAAGGGGAAGGGGGTTCCACGAGCAGTACTTC. Protein sequence: CASSQERGRGFHEQYF.

The chain's CDR3 is CASSLSVDWRGPQYF. CDR3 DNA sequence: TGTGCCAGCAGTTTATCGGTCGACTGGAGGGGCCCCCAGTACTTC. The rearrangement links TRBV27 to TRBJ2-5; a possible D gene is TRBD2 (6 bases). Trimming shortened V by 0 bases and J by 9 bases, and 17 bases separated the two germline ends. Germline CDR1 MNHEY, CDR2 SMNVEV (reference sequence). This CDR3 spans 15 amino acids.